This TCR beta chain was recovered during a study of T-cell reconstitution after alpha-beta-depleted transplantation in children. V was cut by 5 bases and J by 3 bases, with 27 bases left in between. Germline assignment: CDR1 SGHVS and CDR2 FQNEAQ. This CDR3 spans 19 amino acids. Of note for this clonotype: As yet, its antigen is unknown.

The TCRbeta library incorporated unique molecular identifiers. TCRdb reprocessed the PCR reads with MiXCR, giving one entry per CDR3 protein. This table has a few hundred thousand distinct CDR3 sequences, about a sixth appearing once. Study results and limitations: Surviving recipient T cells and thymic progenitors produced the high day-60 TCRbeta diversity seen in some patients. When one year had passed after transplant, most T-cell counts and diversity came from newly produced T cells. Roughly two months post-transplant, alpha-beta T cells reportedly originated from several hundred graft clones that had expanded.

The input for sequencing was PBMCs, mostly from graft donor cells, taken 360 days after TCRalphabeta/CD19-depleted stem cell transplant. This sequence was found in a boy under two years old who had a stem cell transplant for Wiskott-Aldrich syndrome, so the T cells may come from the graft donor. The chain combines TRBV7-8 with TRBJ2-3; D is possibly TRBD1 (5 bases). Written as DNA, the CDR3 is TGTGCCAGCAGCCCATATAGGGGAAGGACCCTAGTCAGAACAGATACGCAGTATTTT. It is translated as CASSPYRGRTLVRTDTQYF.